A selection of T cell receptor beta chains follows, all from one sample in a study of T-cell reconstitution after alpha-beta-depleted transplantation in children. TCRdb passed the PCR reads through MiXCR, listing each CDR3 protein once. The data contain some 840,000 distinct CDR3 sequences, about 15% of them singletons. Specimen: PBMCs, mostly from graft donor cells, collected 360 days after TCRalphabeta/CD19-depleted stem cell transplant. Receptors originate from a male patient younger than 18 who had a stem cell transplant for acute lymphoblastic leukemia, so the T cells may come from the graft donor. Each CDR3 is given with its conserved first and last residue. A D gene is named only where the DNA matches it firmly.

CASSVQGRANYGYTF,15,.,TRBJ1-2,TRBV2
CASSLGQHMNTEAFF,15,.,TRBJ1-1,TRBV5-1
CASSQVSRGLAGLYEQYF,18,.,TRBJ2-7,TRBV4-1
CASSYRTGPNEKLFF,15,TRBD1,TRBJ1-4,TRBV5-1
CASSPLGQGLSGANVLTF,18,TRBD1,TRBJ2-6,TRBV18
CASSLDRERETQYF,14,TRBD1,TRBJ2-5,TRBV11-3
CASSLSSGSPNEQFF,15,TRBD2,TRBJ2-1,TRBV11-1
CSVPGTAGGPGSTF,14,.,TRBJ2-1,TRBV29-1
CSVEDAGYEQYF,12,.,TRBJ2-7,TRBV29-1
CASSLDRGSAPNEQFF,16,TRBD1,TRBJ2-1,TRBV12-3/TRBV12-4
CASSELPNSYEQYF,14,.,TRBJ2-7,TRBV27
CASSLTLAANEQFF,14,TRBD2,TRBJ2-1,TRBV7-7
CASSQELGVGETQYF,15,.,TRBJ2-5,TRBV4-1
CASSIQNVFTYEQYF,15,.,TRBJ2-7,TRBV5-1
CASHPPDTQYF,11,.,TRBJ2-3,TRBV2
CASSAPRLEMGTDTQYF,17,.,TRBJ2-3,TRBV6-1
CSVRGTGYEQYF,12,TRBD1,TRBJ2-7,TRBV29-1
CASSQTGIFVTEQYF,15,TRBD1,TRBJ2-7,TRBV12-3/TRBV12-4
CASKTGRKAARKETQYF,17,.,TRBJ2-5,TRBV11-2
CASSLRWLAGEPGIETQYF,19,TRBD2,TRBJ2-5,TRBV12-3/TRBV12-4
CASSLASGTWTYEQFF,16,.,TRBJ2-1,TRBV7-9
CASSGPSGVSYEQYF,15,TRBD2,TRBJ2-7,TRBV5-1
CASNHLNEQFF,11,.,TRBJ2-1,TRBV11-2
CASSLEALENTGELFF,16,.,TRBJ2-2,TRBV11-2
CATSSRTYPQETQYF,15,.,TRBJ2-5,TRBV15
CASMGANYGYTF,12,.,TRBJ1-2,TRBV6-5
CASSFRQGAANEQFF,15,TRBD1,TRBJ2-1,TRBV5-1
CASSGPGQGAYEQYF,15,TRBD1,TRBJ2-7,TRBV6-6
CSAGIQTYEQYF,12,.,TRBJ2-7,TRBV20-1
CASSLLFTYEQYF,13,.,TRBJ2-7,TRBV7-2
CASSPQGRGTDTQYF,15,.,TRBJ2-3,TRBV7-9
CASSLVTLPRPGNTIYF,17,.,TRBJ1-3,TRBV28
CASPPTSAASSYNEQFF,17,TRBD2,TRBJ2-1,TRBV2
CASSSFPQGLYNEQFF,16,.,TRBJ2-1,TRBV11-2
CASSLRSSRERTDTQYF,17,TRBD2,TRBJ2-3,TRBV7-9
CASSLYGATNEKLFF,15,.,TRBJ1-4,TRBV7-8
CASSLNRGEGYEQYF,15,TRBD1,TRBJ2-7,TRBV4-1